The 24 T cell receptor beta chains given below trace back to one sample, sequenced in a study of T cell responses to AZD1222 COVID-19 vaccine. TCRdb's table, derived via immunoSEQ multiplex PCR, lists solely in-frame clones and lacks some. The sample lists about 99,000 clones; around 90% were seen once. The starting material was peripheral blood, obtained on day 0 of AZD1222 vaccination. Receptors were obtained from an adult in good health.

This chain links TRBV25-1 with TRBJ1-3; TRBD1 agrees at 7 bases. Per germline, CDR1 MGHDK and CDR2 SYGVNS. The CDR3 covers 13 residues. The V gene end was trimmed by 5 bases and the J gene end by 8 bases; junction bases not matched to a gene: 6. In DNA form, the CDR3 reads TGTGCCAGCAGTAACCAGGGGGAAGACACCATATATTTT. Its protein is CASSNQGEDTIYF.

The rearrangement links TRBV7-8 to TRBJ2-6; D possibly matches TRBD1 or TRBD2 (7 bases each). The CDR3 runs 16 residues. In germline, CDR1 is SGHVS, CDR2 FQNEAQ. V lost 10 bases and J lost 1, with 17 bases in between. In DNA, the CDR3 is TGTGCCATCCGGGGGGACAGCGTTTCTGGGGCCAACGTCCTGACTTTC. This sequence encodes CAIRGDSVSGANVLTF.

J is TRBJ2-7 and V is TRBV4-3; D gene ambiguous. V lost 0 bases and J lost 4, with 10 bases in between. CDR1 and CDR2 from the germline V gene are LGHNA and YSLEER. The CDR3 length is 14 residues. CDR3 loop: CASSQDSAGYEQYF. The CDR3 DNA follows: TGCGCCAGCAGCCAAGATAGTGCCGGGTACGAGCAGTACTTC.

This clone has a single count. The rearrangement joins TRBV28 to TRBJ1-5, with a tentative D call TRBD1 (6 bases). From germline, CDR1 is MDHEN and CDR2 SYDVKM. The CDR3 consists of 15 residues. Trimming removed 5 bases from V and 4 bases from J, with 15 bases in between. CDR3 sequence (DNA): TGTGCCAGCAGTCCCACAGGGAGTGCGAATCAGCCCCAGCATTTT. Amino acids: CASSPTGSANQPQHF.

The chain couples TRBV9 to TRBJ2-2; D unclear. The length of the CDR3 is 14 residues. The germline V gene encodes CDR1 SGDLS and CDR2 YYNGEE. Trimming left V 0 bases short and J 5 bases short, with 8 bases between. CDR3 in amino acids: CASSVGPVTGELFF. Here the CDR3 DNA reads TGTGCCAGCAGCGTAGGTCCGGTGACCGGGGAGCTGTTTTTT.

DNA of the CDR3: TGTGCCAGTAGTCTCTCTTGGACTAGCGGGCAATTCAATGAGCAGTTCTTC. Its translation is CASSLSWTSGQFNEQFF. This sequence joins TRBV19 and TRBJ2-1; 11 nucleotides agree with TRBD2. Germline CDR1 reads LNHDA; CDR2 reads SQIVND (reference sequence). Trimming at V came to 5 bases and at J to 6 bases, leaving 12 bases not matched to a gene. The CDR3 runs 17 residues.

The chain joins TRBV18 to TRBJ1-2; D not resolved. CDR3 length: 15 residues. The germline gives CDR1 KGHSH, CDR2 LQKENI. The V and J ends lost 3 bases and 0 bases respectively, with 11 bases between them. The CDR3 loop is CASSPAQLANYGYTF. The CDR3 DNA sequence: TGTGCCAGCTCACCTGCCCAGTTAGCTAACTATGGCTACACCTTC.

The chain employs TRBV6-2 or TRBV6-3 and TRBJ1-1, with D unresolved. Germline V gene data show CDR1 as MNHEY and CDR2 as SVGEGT. The CDR3 covers 14 residues. V shed 5 bases and J shed 0 bases, with 10 bases lying between them. The CDR3 DNA reads as TGTGCCAGCAGTAACGGACGGCTGAACACTGAAGCTTTCTTT. This translates into CASSNGRLNTEAFF.

The rearrangement uses TRBV19 and TRBJ2-6, with D possibly matching TRBD2 (7 bases). The CDR3 is 16 residues long. V lost 6 bases to trimming and J lost 2 bases, with 14 bases between them. The germline V gene encodes CDR1 LNHDA and CDR2 SQIVND (reference sequence). DNA of the CDR3: TGTGCCAGTAGGAGGGCCGGGGGGCCTGGGGCCAACGTCCTGACTTTC. It encodes CASRRAGGPGANVLTF.

The chain is built from TRBV19 and TRBJ2-1, with 7 bases identical to TRBD2. Germline CDR1 reads LNHDA; CDR2 reads SQIVND (reference sequence). CDR3 length: 15 amino acids. V lost 3 bases and J lost 7; bases outside the gene matches: 9. The CDR3 spells CASSMSGGRPNEQFF. CDR3 coding DNA: TGTGCCAGTAGTATGTCGGGCGGGAGACCGAATGAGCAGTTCTTC. Complete variable domain (other parts from reference TRBV19 and TRBJ2-1): DGGITQSPKYLFRKEGQNVTLSCEQNLNHDAMYWYRQDPGQGLRLIYYSQIVNDFQKGDIAEGYSVSREKKESFPLTVTSAQKNPTAFYLCASSMSGGRPNEQFFGPGTRLTVL.

The V gene is TRBV24-1, the J gene TRBJ1-5; 10 nucleotides match TRBD1. The CDR3 is made up of 18 amino acids. V dropped 2 bases and J dropped 4; count of bases not matched to a gene: 10. Looked up from germline, CDR1 is KGHDR and CDR2 is SFDVKD. The chain's CDR3 is CATSDSTGTGVWNQPQHF. The CDR3 DNA sequence: TGTGCCACCAGTGATTCGACCGGGACAGGGGTTTGGAATCAGCCCCAGCATTTT.

This clone was seen only once. This chain links TRBV29-1 with TRBJ1-1, with D unclear. V was clipped by 6 bases and J by 6 bases, with 8 bases between them. The CDR3 runs 10 residues. CDR1 and CDR2 from the germline V gene are SQVTM and ANQGSEA. CDR3 nucleotides: TGCAGCGTGGGATATTCTGAAGCTTTCTTT. Protein sequence: CSVGYSEAFF.

The V call is TRBV2, the J call TRBJ1-1; perhaps TRBD1 as D (5 bases). The germline CDR1 and CDR2 sequences are SNHLY and FYNNEI. The length of the CDR3 is 18 residues. Between the trimmed V and J ends, which lost 2 bases and 6 bases, there was a span of 25 bases. CDR3 sequence (DNA): TGTGCCAGCAGTGAAAATATGAAGGGAAGTCAGGGTATCCCTGAAGCTTTCTTT. This encodes CASSENMKGSQGIPEAFF.

V is TRBV5-4 and J is TRBJ2-3; either TRBD1 or TRBD2 may supply D (5 bases each). CDR3 length: 15 residues. V lost 6 bases to trimming and J lost 4 bases, with 18 bases between them. Germline V gene data show CDR1 as SGHNT and CDR2 as YYREEE (reference sequence). The CDR3 region is CASTKTTTRADTQYF. CDR3 coding DNA: TGTGCCAGCACCAAGACTACGACCAGGGCAGATACGCAGTATTTT.

Regarding this clone: The same CDR3 is also encoded by other DNA sequences in this sample. The gene calls are TRBV12-3 or TRBV12-4 and TRBJ1-1; D ambiguous. Trimming took 4 bases from V and 4 from J, leaving 7 bases between them. This CDR3 contains 12 residues. The CDR3 DNA is TGTGCCAGCAGTTACGGAGGCACTGAAGCTTTCTTT. It yields the protein CASSYGGTEAFF.

V and J are TRBV29-1 and TRBJ2-2; possible D gene TRBD1, 5 bases. Per the germline V gene, CDR1 is SQVTM and CDR2 is ANQGSEA. Trimming pared 2 bases from V and 5 bases from J, leaving 15 bases between. The CDR3 is 15 amino acids. The CDR3 coding sequence is TGCAGCGTTGAATCACCCACAAGGGGTACCGGGGAGCTGTTTTTT. This sequence encodes CSVESPTRGTGELFF.

This sequence joins TRBV28 and TRBJ1-6; unclear D gene. CDR1 is MDHEN, CDR2 SYDVKM, per germline. Trimming pared 7 bases from V and 5 bases from J, leaving 15 bases between. The CDR3 loop spans 15 amino acids. CDR3 sequence (DNA): TGTGCCAGCACCCCCTTAACACCAGATAATTCACCCCTCCACTTT. This gives the protein CASTPLTPDNSPLHF. Together with reference TRBV28 and TRBJ1-6, the CDR3 gives the full variable domain: DVKVTQSSRYLVKRTGEKVFLECVQDMDHENMFWYRQDPGLGLRLIYFSYDVKMKEKGDIPEGYSVSREKKERFSLILESASTNQTSMYLCASTPLTPDNSPLHFGNGTRLTVT.

This chain connects TRBV7-2 to TRBJ2-3; D uncertain. The CDR3 loop spans 16 amino acids. Germline CDR1 reads SGHTA; CDR2 reads FQGNSA. V lost 1 base to trimming and J lost 0 bases, with 11 bases between them. In DNA, the CDR3 is TGTGCCAGCAGCTTAGATTCTCGCGGCAGCACAGATACGCAGTATTTT. This sequence encodes CASSLDSRGSTDTQYF.

The chain recombines TRBV4-2 with TRBJ2-7; D may correspond to TRBD1 or TRBD2 (5 bases each). V lost 1 base and J lost 5, with 15 bases in between. Germline V gene lookup returns CDR1 LGHNA and CDR2 YNFKEQ. This CDR3 has 15 residues. CDR3 residues: CASSQAYTGPHEQYF. CDR3 in DNA: TGTGCCAGCAGCCAAGCGTACACGGGGCCCCACGAGCAGTACTTC.

Of note for this clone: An end of the junction does not agree with germline; a read error may underlie this. This chain uses TRBV19 with TRBJ2-7, with D maybe TRBD2 (6 bases). Germline V CDR1 and CDR2: LNHDA, SQIVND (reference sequence). The CDR3 contains 16 residues. The CDR3 is CASSLEGHGSGYEQYF. The CDR3 DNA reads as TGTGCCAGTAGTCTAGAGGGGCACGGGAGCGGGTACGAGCAGTACTTC. Together with reference TRBV19 and TRBJ2-7, the CDR3 gives the full variable domain: DGGITQSPKYLFRKEGQNVTLSCEQNLNHDAMYWYRQDPGQGLRLIYYSQIVNDFQKGDIAEGYSVSREKKESFPLTVTSAQKNPTAFYLCASSLEGHGSGYEQYFGPGTRLTVT.

Here the CDR3 reads CASSMTGFYEQYF. The CDR3 bases are TGTGCCAGCAGCATGACAGGGTTCTACGAGCAGTACTTC. This chain connects TRBV11-3 to TRBJ2-7; 7 nucleotides agree with TRBD1. The V gene's germline CDR1 is SGHNT and CDR2 YENEEA. Germline trimming cut 5 bases from V and 3 bases from J; bases unmatched to any gene: 4. The CDR3 length is 13 residues.

The genes are TRBV5-4 and TRBJ1-6; 9 nucleotides line up with TRBD1. This CDR3 contains 15 residues. Germline CDR1 and CDR2: SGHNT and YYREEE (reference sequence). Unmatched junction bases numbered 6, after V lost 1 base and J lost 10 bases. The CDR3 DNA reads as TGTGCCAGCAGCTTGCCGGGACAGGGAGACTCACCCCTCCACTTT. Protein: CASSLPGQGDSPLHF. The full variable domain, rest sourced from reference TRBV5-4 and TRBJ1-6, is ETGVTQSPTHLIKTRGQQVTLRCSSQSGHNTVSWYQQALGQGPQFIFQYYREEENGRGNFPPRFSGLQFPNYSSELNVNALELDDSALYLCASSLPGQGDSPLHFGNGTRLTVT.

The chain links TRBV28 to TRBJ2-7; D gene unclear. The V end was cut by 2 bases, the J end by 4 bases, with 9 bases between. This CDR3 contains 13 residues. Germline V lookup: CDR1 MDHEN, CDR2 SYDVKM. The CDR3 coding sequence is TGTGCCAGCAGTTTAGGGTTTGAGTACGAGCAGTACTTC. Translation gives CASSLGFEYEQYF.

This chain uses TRBV6-5 with TRBJ2-1; D is undetermined. With 6 bases removed from V and 5 bases from J, the gap between germline ends came to 5 bases. The CDR3 length is 11 residues. The germline gives CDR1 MNHEY, CDR2 SVGAGI. The CDR3 region is CASRSNNEQFF. DNA of the CDR3: TGTGCCAGCAGGTCAAACAATGAGCAGTTCTTC.